This record concerns one T cell receptor beta chain sequence. Its antigen remains unidentified. The data originate from a study of CD8 T cells in ankylosing spondylitis. It was by quantitative 5'-RACE with molecular barcodes that TCR beta libraries were made. TCRdb reprocessed the 5' RACE reads with MiXCR, giving one entry per CDR3 protein. The repertoire includes about 220,000 distinct CDR3 sequences, 8% to 11% of them detected once, and less than 25% sits in the top ten. The CDR3 totals 15 residues. Germline loops: CDR1 SGHTS, CDR2 YDEGEE. V lost 2 bases, J lost 6 bases, and 18 bases lay in between. Findings and caveats of the study: In the blood and synovial fluid of reactive arthritis, some motif variants had been previously reported. CD8+ by phenotype, disease-linked clones were relatively rare in peripheral blood. Matched ankylosing spondylitis synovial fluid reportedly contained a significantly enriched population of disease-linked clones.

The TCR originated in a male donor with ankylosing spondylitis or in good health (not recorded which). Material for sequencing was blood, either unsorted or a sorted T cell fraction (not recorded which). This chain connects TRBV5-8 to TRBJ2-7, with TRBD1 as a possible D gene (6 bases). For the CDR3, the DNA is TGTGCCAGCAGCTTTGAGACAGGTACCGTTGTCGAGCAGTACTTC. Its protein is CASSFETGTVVEQYF.